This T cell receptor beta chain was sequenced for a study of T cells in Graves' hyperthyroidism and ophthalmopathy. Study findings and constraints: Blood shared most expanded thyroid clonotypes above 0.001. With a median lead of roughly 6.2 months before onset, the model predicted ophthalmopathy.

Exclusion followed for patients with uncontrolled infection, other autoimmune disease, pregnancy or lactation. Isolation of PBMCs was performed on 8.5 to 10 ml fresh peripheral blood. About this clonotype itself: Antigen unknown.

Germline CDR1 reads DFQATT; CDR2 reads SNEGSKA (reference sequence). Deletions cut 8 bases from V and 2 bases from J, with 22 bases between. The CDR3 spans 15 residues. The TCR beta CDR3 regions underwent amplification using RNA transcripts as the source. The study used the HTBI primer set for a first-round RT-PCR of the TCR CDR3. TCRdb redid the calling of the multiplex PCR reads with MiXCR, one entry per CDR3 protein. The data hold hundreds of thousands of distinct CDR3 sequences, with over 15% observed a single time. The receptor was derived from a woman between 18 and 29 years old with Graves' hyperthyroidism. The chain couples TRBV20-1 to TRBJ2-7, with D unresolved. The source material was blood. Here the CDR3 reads CSTQLPIYNTYEQYF. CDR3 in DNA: TGCAGTACCCAGTTACCGATTTATAACACCTACGAGCAGTACTTC.